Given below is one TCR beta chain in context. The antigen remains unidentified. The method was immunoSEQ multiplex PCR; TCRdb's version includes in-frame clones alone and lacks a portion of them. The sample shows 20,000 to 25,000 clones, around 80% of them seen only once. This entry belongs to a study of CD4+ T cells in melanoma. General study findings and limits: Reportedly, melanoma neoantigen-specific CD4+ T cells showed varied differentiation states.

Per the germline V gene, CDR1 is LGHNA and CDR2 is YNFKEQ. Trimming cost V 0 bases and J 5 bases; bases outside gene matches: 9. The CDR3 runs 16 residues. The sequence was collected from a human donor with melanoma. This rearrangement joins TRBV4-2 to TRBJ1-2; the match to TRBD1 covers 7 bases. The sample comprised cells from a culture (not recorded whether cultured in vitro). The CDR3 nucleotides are TGTGCCAGCAGCCAAGAGATTAGAACAGGGGAATATGGCTACACCTTC. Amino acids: CASSQEIRTGEYGYTF.